This entry lists 18 T cell receptor beta chains sequenced from one sample in a study of cytomegalovirus exposure and HLA in healthy donors. The primer mix had 60 Vbeta and 13 Jbeta primers. The protocol was immunoSEQ multiplex PCR, while the TCRdb copy is restricted to in-frame clones and leaves out a portion. The sample lists 90,000 to 130,000 clones, about 74% seen once, with approximately 4.4% in the top ten. Sequenced input: PBMCs. The receptors shown here come from a man aged 25 to 40 in good health and CMV-seropositive.

The CDR3 DNA sequence: TGTGCCAGCAGCTTGGCCGTCACAGGGACCGGTGGCTACACCTTC. It translates to CASSLAVTGTGGYTF. The chain has TRBV5-6 and TRBJ1-2, with D possibly TRBD1 on 6 matching bases. The germline V gene has CDR1 SGHDT and CDR2 YYEEEE. The CDR3 spans 15 residues. V was trimmed by 0 bases and J by 7 bases, leaving 16 bases between them.

This clone was recorded at least ten times. This chain connects TRBV4-1 to TRBJ1-1; a weak D match, TRBD1 (6 bases). CDR1 MGHRA and CDR2 YSYEKL come from the germline V gene. V gave up 3 bases and J gave up 1 base, with 6 bases separating them. CDR3 length: 13 amino acids. The CDR3 coding sequence is TGCGCCAGCAGCCAGGGGGCGAACACTGAAGCTTTCTTT. Residues: CASSQGANTEAFF.

The chain joins TRBV9 to TRBJ2-7; D might be TRBD2 (7 bases). The V gene lost 2 bases and the J gene lost 7 bases, with 13 bases spanning the gap. The CDR3 has 13 residues. The germline V gene has CDR1 SGDLS and CDR2 YYNGEE. The CDR3 reads CASSVKGGGEQYF. The CDR3 DNA reads TGTGCCAGCAGCGTGAAAGGGGGGGGTGAGCAGTACTTC.

The chain combines TRBV6-6 with TRBJ2-1, with TRBD1 as a possible D gene (5 bases). V gave up 7 bases and J gave up 13 bases, with 17 bases separating them. Germline V gives CDR1 MNHNY, CDR2 SVGAGI (reference sequence). The CDR3 extends over 12 amino acids. The CDR3 nucleotides are TGTGCCAGCACCAACTGGGGCCGCTCCCAGTTCTTC. Its protein is CASTNWGRSQFF.

This clone has just one count. V usage is TRBV6-5 and J usage is TRBJ1-5; D ambiguous. Germline V lookup: CDR1 MNHEY, CDR2 SVGAGI. Trimming left V 7 bases short and J 4 bases short, with 11 bases between. The CDR3 covers 13 residues. The CDR3 sequence is CASTQQLNQPQHF. CDR3 in DNA: TGTGCCAGCACCCAACAACTAAATCAGCCCCAGCATTTT.

The V gene is TRBV6-5, the J gene TRBJ1-6; no reliable D call. The CDR3 length is 13 residues. The V end was cut by 7 bases, the J end by 5 bases, with 9 bases between. Looked up from germline, CDR1 is MNHEY and CDR2 is SVGAGI. Here the CDR3 reads CASKSPDNSPLHF. In DNA, the CDR3 is TGTGCCAGCAAGTCGCCGGATAATTCACCCCTCCACTTT.

In this sample, this clone turned up a few times. This sequence joins TRBV9 and TRBJ1-1, with TRBD1 identical over 9 bases. Trimming took 3 bases from V and 6 from J; bases not matched to a gene: 6. The germline CDR1 and CDR2 sequences are SGDLS and YYNGEE. This CDR3 has 14 residues. CDR3 sequence reads: CASSATTGGPEAFF. The CDR3 bases are TGTGCCAGCAGCGCAACAACAGGGGGCCCTGAAGCTTTCTTT.

Turning to this clone: One junction end disagrees with the germline gene, perhaps due to a read error. The rearrangement links TRBV2 to TRBJ1-2; 10 bases line up with TRBD1. Germline values: CDR1 SNHLY, CDR2 FYNNEI. This CDR3 is 15 amino acids long. CDR3 sequence reads: CASINSAGTGEGYPF. Written as DNA, the CDR3 is TGTGCCAGCATAAACAGTGCGGGGACAGGGGAAGGCTACCCCTTC.

This chain joins TRBV19 and TRBJ2-1, with D unclear. Trimming took 5 bases from V and 9 from J, leaving 5 bases between them. The CDR3 runs to 10 residues. Germline V gene data show CDR1 as LNHDA and CDR2 as SQIVND (reference sequence). The CDR3 loop reads CASSRGEQFF. The CDR3 DNA reads as TGTGCCAGTAGTCGCGGTGAGCAGTTCTTC.

This sequence joins TRBV30 and TRBJ1-3; TRBD1 is a possible D gene (5 bases). The CDR3 covers 14 residues. CDR1 is GTSNPN, CDR2 SVGIG, per germline (reference sequence). Between the trimmed V and J ends, which lost 5 bases and 0 bases, there was a span of 11 bases. The CDR3 bases are TGTGCCTGGGAGCAGGGTGTCTCTGGAAACACCATATATTTT. The encoded protein is CAWEQGVSGNTIYF.

The V call is TRBV27, the J call TRBJ2-3; 13 positions agree with TRBD2. V shed 8 bases and J 4 bases; nucleotides not matched to a gene: 12. Germline CDR1 and CDR2: MNHEY and SMNVEV (reference sequence). CDR3 length: 17 residues. CDR3 nucleotide sequence: TGTGCCAGCGGTAGCCTGACTAGCGGGGGGATGGCAGATACGCAGTATTTT. Encoded protein: CASGSLTSGGMADTQYF.

J is TRBJ2-2 and V is TRBV5-1; D perhaps matches TRBD1 (5 bases). CDR1 and CDR2 (germline): SGHRS, YFSETQ. Trimming shortened V by 5 bases and J by 0 bases, and 20 bases separated the two germline ends. The CDR3 spans 18 residues. The CDR3 coding sequence is TGCGCCAGCAGGGGGCGTGGGGCGGCTTCCGCGAACACCGGGGAGCTGTTTTTT. Translating it yields CASRGRGAASANTGELFF.

This chain joins TRBV6-5 and TRBJ2-1; possible D gene TRBD2, 6 bases. The CDR3 is 15 amino acids. CDR1 is MNHEY and CDR2 is SVGAGI in the germline V gene. Deletions cut 7 bases from V and 5 bases from J, with 18 bases between. Written as DNA, the CDR3 is TGTGCCAGCATAGACGACCGGGGGTCGGACAATGAGCAGTTCTTC. Amino acid sequence: CASIDDRGSDNEQFF.

This clone was counted a single time. The V and J genes are TRBV20-1 and TRBJ2-7; 7 nucleotides match TRBD2. Germline V gene lookup returns CDR1 DFQATT and CDR2 SNEGSKA (reference sequence). V lost 5 bases, J lost 8 bases, and 6 bases stayed unmatched. This CDR3 has 11 amino acids. The CDR3 loop reads CSAVQLAKQYF. Here the CDR3 DNA reads TGCAGTGCTGTCCAACTAGCGAAGCAGTACTTC.

The rearrangement uses TRBV6-1 and TRBJ2-6; weak D call: TRBD1 (6 bases). Trimming cost V 3 bases and J 0 bases, with 9 bases left between them. The CDR3 loop spans 16 amino acids. Germline V gives CDR1 MNHNS, CDR2 SASEGT. CDR3 coding DNA: TGTGCCAGCAGTGACGGACAGTACTCTGGGGCCAACGTCCTGACTTTC. Its translation is CASSDGQYSGANVLTF.

The chain links TRBV7-8 to TRBJ1-5; perhaps TRBD1 as D (6 bases). Trimming stripped 1 base from V and 6 bases from J, with 19 bases between. The CDR3 runs 17 residues. Looked up from germline, CDR1 is SGHVS and CDR2 is FQNEAQ. The CDR3 loop is CASSLEGTGQVFQPQHF. DNA of the CDR3: TGTGCCAGCAGCTTAGAGGGGACGGGACAAGTATTTCAGCCCCAGCATTTT.

The genes are TRBV10-1 and TRBJ1-5; D is ambiguous. V was pared by 6 bases and J by 0 bases, with 9 bases between. Germline CDR1 reads WNHNN; CDR2 reads SYGVQD (reference sequence). This CDR3 comprises 14 residues. CDR3 DNA: TGCGCCAGCAGCCCGTCAGGTAGCAATCAGCCCCAGCATTTT. It encodes CASSPSGSNQPQHF.

This clone was recorded once. This chain links TRBV10-3 with TRBJ1-1, with D unclear. Deletions cut 2 bases from V and 1 base from J, with 5 bases between. Germline CDR1 and CDR2: ENHRY and SYGVKD. The CDR3 totals 13 residues. The CDR3 sequence: CAISEIQNTEAFF. CDR3 sequence (DNA): TGTGCCATCAGTGAGATACAGAACACTGAAGCTTTCTTT.